Listed here is a single TCR beta chain. Its antigen is as yet unknown. The sample belongs to a study of T cells in tuberculosis. Study-wide results and caveats: The TCR-beta difference was not significant; alpha differences partly reflected length. Classification accuracy was 87% (AUROC roughly 0.88) with the GMM-specific repertoire.

The V and J ends lost 10 bases and 3 bases respectively, with 13 bases between them. Germline V gene lookup returns CDR1 WSHSY and CDR2 SAAADI. The CDR3 is made up of 12 amino acids. TCRdb's table, derived via immunoSEQ multiplex PCR, lists solely in-frame clones and lacks some. The data show around 41,000 clones, with approximately 94% seen just once and about 2% held by the top ten. The receptor was isolated from a donor aged 10-29 years with latent tuberculosis or without tuberculosis infection. Some clones in this sample may be carry-over from other donors' samples. V is TRBV10-2 and J is TRBJ2-7; D is perhaps TRBD1 (5 bases). Material: PBMCs. CDR3: CATEDMVYEQYF. The CDR3 bases are TGCGCCACTGAGGACATGGTCTACGAGCAGTACTTC.